The source of this T cell receptor (beta chain) is a study of T cell changes during pregnancy in multiple sclerosis. The V gene end was trimmed by 2 bases and the J gene end by 3 bases; junction bases not matched to a gene: 12. The CDR3 is 17 amino acids. The germline gives CDR1 SGHAT, CDR2 FQNNGV. Here immunoSEQ multiplex PCR was the method, and the copy in TCRdb shows in-frame clones only, minus some. The sample lists tens of thousands of clones; roughly nine tenths were seen once. Sequencing was performed on CD4+ T cells from peripheral blood mononuclear cells, taken in the first trimester of pregnancy. This rearrangement joins TRBV11-2 to TRBJ2-7, with 8 bases fitting TRBD2. This TCR was recovered from a female donor with multiple sclerosis, enrolled in a pregnancy study. The CDR3 is CASSLTVNSGGGYEQYF. The CDR3 DNA is TGTGCCAGCAGCTTAACCGTCAACTCGGGGGGGGGCTACGAGCAGTACTTC.